The 26 T cell receptor beta chains below all came from one sample that was sequenced in a study of shared clonotypes between healthy human individuals. The repertoire was sequenced with immunoSEQ multiplex PCR; TCRdb's copy has only in-frame clones and lacks some. The sample has 2 million to 2.5 million clones; 80% to 95% are singletons. Material for sequencing was naive CD4+ T cells from PBMCs. The subset: CD45RA+ positively selected. These receptors were taken from a young man in good health. Some clones in this sample may be carry-over from other donors' samples.

The CDR3 DNA is TGTGCCAGCAGTTTACATTCGCAGGGTGTGGGCCCTGAAGCTTTCTTT. Translation: CASSLHSQGVGPEAFF. The rearrangement links TRBV28 to TRBJ1-1; D perhaps matches TRBD1 (5 bases). This CDR3 region has 16 residues. With 2 bases removed from V and 6 bases from J, the gap between germline ends came to 19 bases. The V gene's germline CDR1 is MDHEN and CDR2 SYDVKM.

This clone was seen once. The gene calls are TRBV6-5 and TRBJ1-2; D is undetermined. The V gene's germline CDR1 is MNHEY and CDR2 SVGAGI. Trimming stripped 2 bases from V and 0 bases from J, with 10 bases between. The CDR3 runs 15 residues. Here the CDR3 reads CASSYRTAANYGYTF. The CDR3 coding sequence is TGTGCCAGCAGTTACAGGACCGCCGCTAACTATGGCTACACCTTC.

The chain couples TRBV7-3 to TRBJ2-2; maybe TRBD1 (6 bases). Germline loops: CDR1 SGHTA, CDR2 FQGTGA. With 0 bases removed from V and 4 bases from J, the gap between germline ends came to 12 bases. This CDR3 is built from 16 residues. CDR3 in DNA: TGTGCCAGCAGCTTAACCCGGGACACCTTCACCGGGGAGCTGTTTTTT. Translating gives CASSLTRDTFTGELFF.

This clone was observed once. This chain joins TRBV9 and TRBJ2-1, with 9 bases aligning to TRBD2. The germline V gene has CDR1 SGDLS and CDR2 YYNGEE. There are 15 residues in the CDR3. After removal of 0 bases from V and 9 bases from J, the junction contained 7 bases not matched to a gene. For the CDR3, the DNA is TGTGCCAGCAGCGTAGCTAGCGGGATTAGGGGTGAGCAGTTCTTC. Protein product: CASSVASGIRGEQFF. The full variable domain, with the rest looked up from reference TRBV9 and TRBJ2-1, is DSGVTQTPKHLITATGQRVTLRCSPRSGDLSVYWYQQSLDQGLQFLIQYYNGEERAKGNILERFSAQQFPDLHSELNLSSLELGDSALYFCASSVASGIRGEQFFGPGTRLTVL.

With respect to this clone: This sample includes further DNA sequences coding for the same CDR3. This chain connects TRBV11-3 to TRBJ2-1; 9 bases agree with TRBD2. The CDR3 runs 13 residues. Trimming took 6 bases from V and 7 from J; bases not matched to a gene: 4. Germline assignment: CDR1 SGHNT and CDR2 YENEEA. The CDR3 nucleotides are TGTGCCAGCAGTCTTGGACTAGCGAATGAGCAGTTCTTC. It yields the protein CASSLGLANEQFF.

V and J are TRBV5-1 and TRBJ1-1; D may be TRBD1 (5 bases). The V and J ends lost 6 bases and 4 bases respectively, with 16 bases between them. The germline V gene has CDR1 SGHRS and CDR2 YFSETQ. This CDR3 has 14 amino acids. The DNA for the CDR3 is TGCGCCAGCAACTTTCTCCCTGGGGGCACTGAAGCTTTCTTT. Its protein is CASNFLPGGTEAFF.

This sequence joins TRBV7-8 and TRBJ2-7; D not certain. The CDR3 contains 13 residues. Germline V CDR1 and CDR2: SGHVS, FQNEAQ. The germline V and J ends were trimmed by 5 bases and 0 bases, with 8 bases remaining between them. The chain's CDR3 is CASSRTGSYEQYF. The DNA of the CDR3 is TGTGCCAGCAGCCGGACCGGCTCCTACGAGCAGTACTTC.

The sample holds one count of this clone. The V gene is TRBV27, the J gene TRBJ2-7; D unresolved. V lost 4 bases, J lost 3 bases, and 19 bases lay in between. Germline-derived CDR1 and CDR2 are MNHEY and SMNVEV (reference sequence). This CDR3 is built from 16 residues. The DNA for the CDR3 is TGTGCCAGCAGTTCCCGCCCCCCAGTTCTAAGCTACGAGCAGTACTTC. Protein sequence: CASSSRPPVLSYEQYF.

The chain uses TRBV18 and TRBJ2-7; a possible D gene is TRBD2 (6 bases). V dropped 3 bases and J dropped 4 bases, with 10 bases sitting between them. Per the germline V gene, CDR1 is KGHSH and CDR2 is LQKENI. The CDR3 totals 13 residues. In DNA, the CDR3 is TGTGCCAGCTCACCCACGGGGGAATACGAGCAGTACTTC. As protein: CASSPTGEYEQYF.

The rearrangement uses TRBV6-5 and TRBJ2-7; weak D call: TRBD1 (6 bases). Germline loops: CDR1 MNHEY, CDR2 SVGAGI. The V and J ends lost 6 bases and 5 bases respectively, with 20 bases between them. CDR3 length: 15 amino acids. DNA of the CDR3: TGTGCCAGCAGAACTTTCAACAGGGAGCCTGACGAGCAGTACTTC. Translating gives CASRTFNREPDEQYF.

The chain uses TRBV14 and TRBJ2-3, with TRBD2 identical over 11 bases. With 4 bases clipped from V and 3 bases from J, the junction kept 6 bases outside the gene matches. Germline CDR1 is SGHDN and CDR2 is FVKESK. This CDR3 is 16 amino acids long. CDR3 in DNA: TGTGCCAGCAGCCCCCGGAGACTAGCGGGAACAGATACGCAGTATTTT. It translates to CASSPRRLAGTDTQYF.

The chain links TRBV2 to TRBJ1-2; a weak D match, TRBD1 (5 bases). Per germline, CDR1 SNHLY and CDR2 FYNNEI. Trimming cost V 8 bases and J 8 bases, with 18 bases left between them. The CDR3 length is 13 residues. The DNA for the CDR3 is TGTGCCAGCGGCCCGGGGCAGGGCCGAGGCTACACCTTC. Translation: CASGPGQGRGYTF.

The chain recombines TRBV6-6 with TRBJ2-7; 8 positions match TRBD2. CDR1 is MNHNY and CDR2 is SVGAGI in the germline V gene (reference sequence). CDR3 length: 15 amino acids. J gave up 6 bases and V 4 bases, and 11 bases lay outside the gene matches. For the CDR3, the DNA is TGTGCCAGCAGTTCTTTTAGCGGGACCGTCCGCGAGCAGTACTTC. Amino acid sequence: CASSSFSGTVREQYF.

For this clone: The identical CDR3 is also encoded by other nucleotide sequences in the sample. V gene TRBV5-1 combines with J gene TRBJ2-7; D not resolved. In germline, CDR1 is SGHRS, CDR2 YFSETQ. The CDR3 extends over 12 amino acids. The V end lost 2 bases, the J end lost 4 bases, and 7 bases lay between the germline ends. CDR3 residues: CASSLSGYEQYF. In DNA form, the CDR3 reads TGCGCCAGCAGCTTATCCGGGTACGAGCAGTACTTC.

This sequence joins TRBV25-1 and TRBJ1-2; 9 bases align to TRBD1. There are 15 residues in the CDR3. CDR1 and CDR2 from the germline V gene are MGHDK and SYGVNS. V shed 5 bases and J 0 bases; nucleotides not matched to a gene: 4. The CDR3 DNA follows: TGTGCCAGCAGTCAGGGACAGGGAGCTAACTATGGCTACACCTTC. Its translation: CASSQGQGANYGYTF.

This sequence joins TRBV5-4 and TRBJ1-4; the D gene is possibly TRBD1 (6 bases). Trimming removed 4 bases at V and 3 bases at J, with 13 bases between. The CDR3 runs 15 residues. Germline CDR1 is SGHNT and CDR2 is YYREEE (reference sequence). CDR3 nucleotides: TGTGCCAGCAGCGCGTTGCGGGGGCCTAATGAAAAACTGTTTTTT. Residues: CASSALRGPNEKLFF.

This clone has just one count. The chain has TRBV7-3 and TRBJ2-1; D is uncertain. In germline, CDR1 is SGHTA, CDR2 FQGTGA. Trimming took 0 bases from V and 3 from J, leaving 12 bases between them. This CDR3 is built from 16 residues. CDR3 nucleotides: TGTGCCAGCAGCTTAACATACGGGTGGGACTACAATGAGCAGTTCTTC. It encodes CASSLTYGWDYNEQFF.

The V gene is TRBV6-5, the J gene TRBJ2-5, with 9 bases lining up with TRBD1. Trimming at V came to 6 bases and at J to 5 bases, leaving 7 bases not matched to a gene. This CDR3 has 14 residues. Germline loops: CDR1 MNHEY, CDR2 SVGAGI. CDR3 amino acids: CASRHTGGSETQYF. For the CDR3, the DNA is TGTGCCAGCAGGCACACAGGGGGCAGTGAGACCCAGTACTTC.

The V and J genes are TRBV13 and TRBJ2-7; possible D gene TRBD2, 6 bases. The CDR3 runs 17 residues. Germline-derived CDR1 and CDR2 are PRHDT and FYEKMQ (reference sequence). V dropped 1 base and J dropped 6 bases, with 22 bases sitting between them. This chain's CDR3 is CASSLVAKGRGKIEQYF. In DNA form, the CDR3 reads TGTGCCAGCAGCTTAGTGGCGAAGGGGCGGGGCAAGATCGAGCAGTACTTC.

The V gene is TRBV4-2, the J gene TRBJ2-1; TRBD1 matches 7 bases. The trim removed 0 bases at V and 6 bases at J, leaving 8 bases unmatched. This CDR3 contains 16 residues. Germline values: CDR1 LGHNA, CDR2 YNFKEQ. CDR3 region: CASSQDNRGSPNEQFF. Here the CDR3 DNA reads TGTGCCAGCAGCCAAGATAACAGGGGTTCCCCCAATGAGCAGTTCTTC.

CDR3 DNA: TGTGCCAGCTCACCATCGGAATCAGTGTCGTCTGGAAACACCATATATTTT. Translation: CASSPSESVSSGNTIYF. This chain joins TRBV18 and TRBJ1-3; no definite D call. CDR1 is KGHSH, CDR2 LQKENI, per germline. This CDR3 spans 17 amino acids. V lost 2 bases, J lost 1 base, and 15 bases lay in between. Full variable domain (missing parts from reference TRBV18 and TRBJ1-3): NAGVMQNPRHLVRRRGQEARLRCSPMKGHSHVYWYRQLPEEGLKFMVYLQKENIIDESGMPKERFSAEFPKEGPSILRIQQVVRGDSAAYFCASSPSESVSSGNTIYFGEGSWLTVV.

This clone was picked up a small number of times. This sequence joins TRBV30 and TRBJ2-3; 7 bases align to TRBD2. The CDR3 runs to 14 residues. The trim removed 5 bases at V and 0 bases at J, leaving 5 bases unmatched. Germline lookup yields CDR1 GTSNPN and CDR2 SVGIG (reference sequence). CDR3 nucleotides: TGTGCCTGGGTGAGGGGACTAAGCACAGATACGCAGTATTTT. Protein: CAWVRGLSTDTQYF.

The chain uses TRBV30 and TRBJ1-5; maybe TRBD1 (5 bases). The length of the CDR3 is 14 residues. The germline V and J ends were trimmed by 0 bases and 6 bases, with 12 bases remaining between them. Germline CDR1 GTSNPN, CDR2 SVGIG (reference sequence). CDR3 bases: TGTGCCTGGAGTGTAGTGGGGGTGAGTCAGCCCCAGCATTTT. Protein: CAWSVVGVSQPQHF.

The CDR3 here is CASSLRGLYSYNEQFF. The CDR3 coding sequence is TGTGCCAGCAGTCTAAGAGGGCTTTACTCCTACAATGAGCAGTTCTTC. The chain joins TRBV27 to TRBJ2-1, with D possibly TRBD2 on 5 matching bases. The CDR3 contains 16 residues. Trimming stripped 5 bases from V and 0 bases from J, with 14 bases between. The germline V gene has CDR1 MNHEY and CDR2 SMNVEV (reference sequence).

The chain couples TRBV5-1 to TRBJ1-2; D unresolved. The CDR3 consists of 14 residues. CDR1 is SGHRS, CDR2 YFSETQ, per germline. Trimming removed 0 bases at V and 8 bases at J, with 14 bases between. In nucleotides, the CDR3 is TGCGCCAGCAGCTTGGGGGTGGACCAAGGGGGCTACACCTTC. Protein: CASSLGVDQGGYTF.

Remarks on this clone: This sample includes further DNA sequences coding for the same CDR3. This rearrangement joins TRBV7-6 to TRBJ2-3; TRBD2 aligns across 8 bases. J lost 0 bases, V lost 3 bases, and 2 bases had no gene match. The CDR3 has 15 amino acids. In germline, CDR1 is SGHVS, CDR2 FNYEAQ. Written as DNA, the CDR3 is TGTGCCAGCAGCTTGGCGGGGGGCAGCACAGATACGCAGTATTTT. Its translation: CASSLAGGSTDTQYF.